This TCR beta chain appears in the sequencing data of a study of shared clonotypes between healthy human individuals. Whole-study findings and limits: The genetic and exposure-history diversity represented was limited by few donors. Blood was the sole source, and tissue repertoires probably differ.

As for this clone: What it binds is unknown.

Template for every sorted-subset replicate PCR totaled about 200 ng DNA, roughly 30,000 T cell genomes. The protocol was immunoSEQ multiplex PCR, while the TCRdb copy is restricted to in-frame clones and leaves out a portion. The sample contains about 1.5 million clones, 95% to 99% of which appear only once. In germline, CDR1 is SNHLY, CDR2 FYNNEI. The CDR3 runs 16 residues. V shed 3 bases and J 6 bases; nucleotides not matched to a gene: 12. The TCR originated in a man aged 30-40 years in good health. The chain joins TRBV2 to TRBJ1-1; TRBD1 matches at 8 bases. The sample comprised naive CD4+ T cells sorted from blood. Subset specified: CD45RA+ positively selected. CDR3 protein: CASSDIVDRGFSEAFF. The CDR3 region has the DNA TGTGCCAGCAGTGATATCGTTGACAGGGGCTTTTCTGAAGCTTTCTTT. The variable domain in full, completed from reference TRBV2 and TRBJ1-1, reads EPEVTQTPSHQVTQMGQEVILRCVPISNHLYFYWYRQILGQKVEFLVSFYNNEISEKSEIFDDQFSVERPDGSNFTLKIRSTKLEDSAMYFCASSDIVDRGFSEAFFGQGTRLTVV.